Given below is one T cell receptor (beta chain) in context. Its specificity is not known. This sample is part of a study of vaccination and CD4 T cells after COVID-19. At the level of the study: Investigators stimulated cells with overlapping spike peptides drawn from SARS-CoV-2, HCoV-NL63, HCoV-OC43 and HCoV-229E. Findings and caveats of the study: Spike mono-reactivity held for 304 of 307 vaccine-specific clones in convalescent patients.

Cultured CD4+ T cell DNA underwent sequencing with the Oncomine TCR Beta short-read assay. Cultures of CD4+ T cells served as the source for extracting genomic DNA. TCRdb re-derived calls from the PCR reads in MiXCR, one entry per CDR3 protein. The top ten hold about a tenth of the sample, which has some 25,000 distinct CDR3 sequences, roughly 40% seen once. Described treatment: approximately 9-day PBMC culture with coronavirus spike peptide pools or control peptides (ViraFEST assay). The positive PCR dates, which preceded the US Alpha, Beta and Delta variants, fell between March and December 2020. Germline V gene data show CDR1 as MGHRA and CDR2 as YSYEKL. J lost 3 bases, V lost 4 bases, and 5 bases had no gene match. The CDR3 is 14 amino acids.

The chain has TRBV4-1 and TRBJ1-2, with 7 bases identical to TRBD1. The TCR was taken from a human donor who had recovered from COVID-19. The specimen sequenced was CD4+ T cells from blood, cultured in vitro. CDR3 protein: CASSPRDSYYGYTF. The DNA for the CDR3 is TGCGCCAGCAGCCCCCGGGACAGCTACTATGGCTACACCTTC.